This TCR beta chain was recorded in a study of CD8 T cells in ankylosing spondylitis. V was clipped by 4 bases and J by 8 bases; unmatched bases: 15. Germline lookup yields CDR1 KGHDR and CDR2 SFDVKD. The CDR3 totals 16 residues. TCRdb re-called the 5' RACE reads with MiXCR, one entry per CDR3 protein. The sample includes 200,000 to 300,000 distinct CDR3 sequences, around 7.8% seen only once; the top ten take 6.8%. There are many counts of this clonotype. This receptor was obtained from a male donor with ankylosing spondylitis or in good health (not recorded which). Sequencing input: blood, either unsorted or a sorted T cell fraction (not recorded which). The rearrangement links TRBV24-1 to TRBJ1-2; 7 bases match TRBD1. CDR3 protein: CATSDTPGGRIGGYTF. The CDR3 region has the DNA TGTGCCACCAGTGACACCCCAGGGGGAAGAATTGGCGGCTACACCTTC.